The rows below give T cell receptor beta chains drawn from one sample of a study of shared T cell receptors in the human thymus. Produced via immunoSEQ multiplex PCR; TCRdb's table is partial and in-frame only. The sample contains about 730,000 clones, over 75% of which appear only once. These data are also associated with another study on human thymus T cells.

Material: thymocytes. The source is a girl in the first two years of life with a congenital heart defect. Both conserved end residues are part of each CDR3. The order of the fields is clone size, J gene, D gene, V gene, CDR3 DNA, CDR3 protein. D genes are given only for firm matches. The size of a clone is reported for some rows only, either as once, few or many, or as a class for expanded clones.

few TRBJ1-6 . TRBV15 TGTGCCACCAGCAGAGATCGACAGGAGTCTTCCCCCAATTCACCCCTCCACTTT CATSRDRQESSPNSPLHF
once TRBJ1-4 . TRBV7-8 TGTGCCAGCAGCTTACCCGGAAACAGGGAAGGGCGTGAAAAACTGTTTTTT CASSLPGNREGREKLFF
. TRBJ1-2 TRBD1 TRBV28 TGTGCCAGCAGTTTTGGGACAGGGGGCGCGTATTATGGCTACACCTTC CASSFGTGGAYYGYTF
. TRBJ1-5 . TRBV27 TGTGCCAGCAACACAGGGAAGAATGGCAATCAGCCCCAGCATTTT CASNTGKNGNQPQHF
. TRBJ1-2 . TRBV6-1 TGTGCCAGCAGTCCTCTGGGGGGGGATGGCTACACCTTC CASSPLGGDGYTF
. TRBJ2-1 TRBD2 TRBV6-5 TGTGCCAGCAGTTACTCCGAACTAGCGTCCTACAATGAGCAGTTCTTC CASSYSELASYNEQFF
. TRBJ2-4 . TRBV5-6 TGTGCCAGCAGTTCGTCGGGGGAAAACATTCAGTACTTC CASSSSGENIQYF
. TRBJ1-2 . TRBV7-2 TGTGCCAGCAGCCACCTTCCGGACAGCTATGGCTACACCTTC CASSHLPDSYGYTF
once TRBJ1-4 . TRBV9 TGTGCCAGCAGCCCCCGGGGGGGCGCGGGCAGGGAAAAACTGTTTTTT CASSPRGGAGREKLFF
. TRBJ1-1 TRBD1 TRBV5-4 TGTGCCAGCAGCCTGAGGTTGGTGGGGACAGGGGAAGGAGGTACGGCTGAAGCTTTCTTT CASSLRLVGTGEGGTAEAFF
. TRBJ1-5 TRBD1 TRBV19 TGTGCCAGTAGTATAAGGGACAGGGGTCAGCCCCAGCATTTT CASSIRDRGQPQHF
. TRBJ2-5 TRBD1 TRBV29-1 TGCAGCGTAAACGACAGGGACGCAAAAGAGACCCAGTACTTC CSVNDRDAKETQYF
. TRBJ2-4 TRBD1 TRBV18 TGTGCCAGCTCTCCAGGGACAGGAAACAAAAACATTCAGTACTTC CASSPGTGNKNIQYF
. TRBJ2-7 TRBD2 TRBV2 TGTGCCAGCACCCAAGCAGCGGGGGCCGCCTACGAGCAGTACTTC CASTQAAGAAYEQYF
. TRBJ1-2 TRBD1 TRBV11-1 TGTGCCAGCAGCCGGACAGGGGGCGTAGGCTATGGCTACACCTTC CASSRTGGVGYGYTF
. TRBJ2-2 TRBD1 TRBV10-3 TGTGCCACCTACGAAGACAGGGAAACCGGGGAGCTGTTTTTT CATYEDRETGELFF
once TRBJ1-5 . TRBV6-1 TGTGCCAGCAGTGGAACAGGGAAGGATAGCAATCAGCCCCAGCATTTT CASSGTGKDSNQPQHF
. TRBJ1-2 . TRBV7-2 TGTGCCAGCAGCTTATGGTCGGACGGGATTGAAAACTATGGCTACACCTTC CASSLWSDGIENYGYTF
. TRBJ2-5 . TRBV9 TGTGCCAGCAGCGTAGATGGAAGGTATGAGAGGGAGACCCAGTACTTC CASSVDGRYERETQYF
. TRBJ1-1 TRBD1 TRBV15 TGTGCCACCAGCAGTACTACGGACAGGGGCCTGAACACTGAAGCTTTCTTT CATSSTTDRGLNTEAFF
. TRBJ2-2 . TRBV7-2 TGTGCCAGCAGCCCCGCTCGGGGAGCCGGGGAGCTGTTTTTT CASSPARGAGELFF
. TRBJ2-5 TRBD2 TRBV5-1 TGCGCCAGCAGCCGAGCTCTAGCGGGGGGGCAAGAGACCCAGTACTTC CASSRALAGGQETQYF
. TRBJ2-3 . TRBV5-1 TGCGCCAGCAGTCCCGGACAGAGCACAGATACGCAGTATTTT CASSPGQSTDTQYF
. TRBJ2-6 . TRBV2 TGTGCCAGCAGTGATCGGAGCTCTGGGGCCAACGTCCTGACTTTC CASSDRSSGANVLTF
. TRBJ1-1 . TRBV11-2 TGTGCCAGCAGCCCACGGACAGCAGCGAACACTGAAGCTTTCTTT CASSPRTAANTEAFF
once TRBJ2-5 TRBD2 TRBV5-5 TGTGCCAGCAGCCCTGATAGCGGGGGGGGCCAAGAGACCCAGTACTTC CASSPDSGGGQETQYF
few TRBJ2-1 . TRBV30 TGTGCCTGGAGTCCCCTCTCCAATGAGCAGTTCTTC CAWSPLSNEQFF
. TRBJ2-7 TRBD1 TRBV7-8 TGTGCCAGCAGCTTAGGGGGACAGTATCCACTCGAGTACTTC CASSLGGQYPLEYF
. TRBJ1-1 . TRBV25-1 TGTGCCAGCAGTGGGGCAGGGCCCACTGAAGCTTTCTTT CASSGAGPTEAFF
. TRBJ2-7 . TRBV6-1 TGTGCCAGCAGCCCGGTGGCGGGACCCTACGAGCAGTACTTC CASSPVAGPYEQYF
. TRBJ2-3 TRBD2 TRBV2 TGTGCCAGCAGTGAAGCTCGAGGAGCGGGGGGGCCAAGTACGCAGTATTTT CASSEARGAGGPSTQYF
. TRBJ2-5 TRBD2 TRBV11-1 TGTGCCAGCAGCCGAACGGGACTAAGAATTAACCAGTACTTC CASSRTGLRINQYF
. TRBJ2-7 . TRBV7-6 TGTGCCAGCAGCTTTTTACCGAGGACAGTGCCGGGCGAGCAGTACTTC CASSFLPRTVPGEQYF
. TRBJ1-1 TRBD1 TRBV4-1 TGCGCCAGCAGCCAAGACTACAGGGGATACACTGAAGCTTTCTTT CASSQDYRGYTEAFF
. TRBJ1-2 TRBD1 TRBV5-6 TGTGCCAGCAGCTTGGCAGGGGGAACGTCTGGCTACACCTTC CASSLAGGTSGYTF
. TRBJ1-1 . TRBV4-1 TGCGCCAGCAGCCAAGATACCGGGGGAACACTGGGAGCTTTCTTT CASSQDTGGTLGAFF
. TRBJ1-3 . TRBV4-1 TGCGCCAGCAGCCAAGATAGGGCAGGGGCCATGTCTGGAAACACCATATATTTT CASSQDRAGAMSGNTIYF
. TRBJ2-7 . TRBV6-6 TGTGCCAGCAGGAGGGCGGACGAGCAGTACTTC CASRRADEQYF
. TRBJ1-1 TRBD1 TRBV14 TGTGCCAGCAGCCTTAACAGGGGATTCGATTTCTCTAGGGACACTGAAGCTTTCTTT CASSLNRGFDFSRDTEAFF
. TRBJ2-4 . TRBV27 TGTGCCAGCAGTTGGGGGCCGGTCCTAGCCAAAAACATTCAGTACTTC CASSWGPVLAKNIQYF
. TRBJ1-1 TRBD1 TRBV7-4 TGTGCCAGCAGCTTATGGGACAGGGGGGATTCGCGTACTGAAGCTTTCTTT CASSLWDRGDSRTEAFF
. TRBJ2-3 . TRBV6-6 TGTGCCGGTGCTAGGTCCGGAGGCCTCACAGATACGCAGTATTTT CAGARSGGLTDTQYF
. TRBJ2-1 . TRBV27 TGTGCCAGCACCCCCGGGGGACCGCTCAATGGGCAGTTCTTC CASTPGGPLNGQFF
. TRBJ2-1 . TRBV9 TGTGCCAGCAGCCCCCGGGGTACGGGGGGCGGCACCTACAATGAGCAGTTCTTC CASSPRGTGGGTYNEQFF
. TRBJ2-3 . TRBV15 TGTGCCGGTCTAAAGAACCTAGGATCGCCAGATACGCAGTATTTT CAGLKNLGSPDTQYF
. TRBJ1-1 . TRBV9 TGTGCCAGCAGCGGCCCCAGGGTGAACACTGAAGCTTTCTTT CASSGPRVNTEAFF
. TRBJ1-2 TRBD1 TRBV29-1 TGCAGCGTTGAAGAGCCGGGACAGGGGGCGAAGGATGGCTACACCTTC CSVEEPGQGAKDGYTF
. TRBJ1-2 TRBD1 TRBV18 TGTGCCAGCTCACCGACCACCCCGACAGGGGAGGGCTATGGCTACACCTTC CASSPTTPTGEGYGYTF
. TRBJ1-1 TRBD1 TRBV20-1 TGCAGTGCTACTACAGGGGCCGAAGCTTTCTTT CSATTGAEAFF
. TRBJ2-5 TRBD2 TRBV4-3 TGCGCCAGCAGCCAAGATGGGGGACTAGCGGTTGAGACCCAGTACTTC CASSQDGGLAVETQYF
. TRBJ1-2 TRBD1 TRBV6-6 TGTGCCAGCAGTCTTGACAGGGGGCCTTATGGCTACACCTTC CASSLDRGPYGYTF
. TRBJ1-2 TRBD1 TRBV27 TGTGCCAGCAGTTCACGGACAGGGCATGGCTACACCTTC CASSSRTGHGYTF
. TRBJ1-2 TRBD1 TRBV19 TGTGCCAGTAGTATTCAGGACAGGGAAGGTGCTGGGGGCTACACCTTC CASSIQDREGAGGYTF
. TRBJ2-5 TRBD1 TRBV5-5 TGTGCCAGCAGCTCCCTGGCAGGGGGTGGCGAGACCCAGTACTTC CASSSLAGGGETQYF
. TRBJ2-2 . TRBV28 TGTGCCAGCAGTTTTCCCTGGACAGTTATTTCCGGGGAGCTGTTTTTT CASSFPWTVISGELFF
. TRBJ1-6 . TRBV7-2 TGTGCCAGCAGCTTCCCCACAGGACAGTCTAATTCACCCCTCCACTTT CASSFPTGQSNSPLHF
. TRBJ1-1 . TRBV27 TGTGCCGGCATGTACAGGGCGAGGAACACTGAAGCTTTCTTT CAGMYRARNTEAFF
once TRBJ2-7 . TRBV4-1 TGCGCCAGCAGCCAAAAGGGGACAAGGCGAGCCTACGAGCAGTACTTC CASSQKGTRRAYEQYF
. TRBJ1-6 . TRBV7-2 TGTGCCAGCAGCTTAGATATAGGGGCGTTAAGTTCACCCCTCCACTTT CASSLDIGALSSPLHF
. TRBJ2-5 TRBD2 TRBV6-5 TGTGCCAGCGGGCGGGTAGCGGGGGAGGAAGAGACCCAGTACTTC CASGRVAGEEETQYF